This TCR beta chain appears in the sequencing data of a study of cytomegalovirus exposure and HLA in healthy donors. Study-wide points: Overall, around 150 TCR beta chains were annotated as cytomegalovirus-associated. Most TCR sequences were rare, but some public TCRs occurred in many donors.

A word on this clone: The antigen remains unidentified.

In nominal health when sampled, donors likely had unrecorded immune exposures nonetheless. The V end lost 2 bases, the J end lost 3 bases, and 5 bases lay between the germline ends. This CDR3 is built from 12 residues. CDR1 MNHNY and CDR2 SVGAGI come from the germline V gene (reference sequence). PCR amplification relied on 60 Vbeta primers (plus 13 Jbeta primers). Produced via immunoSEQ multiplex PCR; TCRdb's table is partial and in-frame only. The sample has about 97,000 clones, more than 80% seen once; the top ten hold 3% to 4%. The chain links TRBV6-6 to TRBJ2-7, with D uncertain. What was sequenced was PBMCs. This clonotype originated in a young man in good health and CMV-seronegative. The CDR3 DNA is TGTGCCAGCAGTTACAACAGCTACGAGCAGTACTTC. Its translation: CASSYNSYEQYF.